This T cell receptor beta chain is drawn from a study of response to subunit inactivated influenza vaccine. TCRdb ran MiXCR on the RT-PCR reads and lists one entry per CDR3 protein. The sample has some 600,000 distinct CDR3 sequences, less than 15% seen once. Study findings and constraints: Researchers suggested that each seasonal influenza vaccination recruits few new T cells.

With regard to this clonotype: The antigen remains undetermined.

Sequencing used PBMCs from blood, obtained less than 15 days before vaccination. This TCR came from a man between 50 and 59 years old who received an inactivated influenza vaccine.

CDR3 sequence reads: CASSLEESGRSYNEQFF. The CDR3 DNA is TGTGCCAGCAGCCTAGAAGAGAGCGGCCGCTCCTACAATGAGCAGTTCTTC. This chain links TRBV7-9 with TRBJ2-1, with a possible D match to TRBD2 (5 bases). The germline V and J ends were trimmed by 5 bases and 0 bases, with 17 bases remaining between them. The CDR3 length is 17 residues. Germline-derived CDR1 and CDR2 are SEHNR and FQNEAQ (reference sequence).